The clone carrying this TCR beta chain was seen a few times. TCRdb reprocessed the RACE reads with MiXCR, giving one entry per CDR3 protein. The repertoire holds under 200,000 distinct CDR3 sequences, with roughly 14% as singletons. J gave up 2 bases and V 3 bases, and 16 bases lay outside the gene matches. CDR1 and CDR2 from the germline V gene are LGHNA and YNFKEQ. This CDR3 is 18 amino acids long. This sample stems from a study of human T cells and chemical hapten exposure. As to time point: patch test 1, 2 weeks after DPC sensitization. Treatment reported: therapeutic diphenylcyclopropenone sensitization with weekly scalp DPC. Participating donors were patients with alopecia, aged 18 to 70 years, considered appropriate candidates for DPC.

The specimen comprised whole blood, sampled in connection with sensitization to the hapten diphenylcyclopropenone (DPC). This receptor was obtained from a woman between 25 and 40 years old with alopecia areata. Some clones in this sample may be carry-over from other donors' samples. V usage is TRBV4-2 and J usage is TRBJ2-7, with 7 bases fitting TRBD2. The CDR3 sequence: CASSHPSPLAARPYEQYF. DNA for the CDR3: TGTGCCAGCAGCCATCCCTCCCCCCTAGCGGCCCGCCCCTACGAGCAGTACTTC.